Listed below are T cell receptor beta chains from one sample, sequenced in a study of T cells in Graves' hyperthyroidism and ophthalmopathy. One entry per CDR3 protein results from TCRdb running MiXCR on the multiplex PCR reads. This table has about 380,000 distinct CDR3 sequences, roughly 15% appearing once. Material: blood. The receptors stem from a woman younger than 45 with Graves' ophthalmopathy. CDR3s include the opening cysteine and the closing phenylalanine or tryptophan. A D gene is named only where the DNA matches it firmly. Rows may omit the clone size; those that give it use once, few, many or a size class.

>few|16|TRBD1|TRBV7-8|TRBJ1-1
CASSPWRGQANTEAFF
TGTGCCAGCAGCCCATGGAGGGGACAGGCGAACACTGAAGCTTTCTTT
>-|18|TRBD2|TRBV5-1|TRBJ2-5
CTSSSSPGTSGLEETQYF
TGCACTAGCAGCTCTTCACCCGGGACTAGCGGGTTGGAAGAGACCCAGTACTTC
>few|16|TRBD2|TRBV5-1|TRBJ2-1
CASSSGLAGPDNEQFF
TGCGCCAGCAGCTCGGGACTAGCGGGGCCAGACAATGAGCAGTTCTTC
>many|16|-|TRBV28|TRBJ2-1
CASSLRGTRLYNEQFF
TGTGCCAGCAGTTTAAGGGGAACCCGACTCTACAATGAGCAGTTCTTC
>many|13|-|TRBV5-4|TRBJ2-1
CASSLVGGNEQFF
TGTGCTAGCAGCTTAGTAGGAGGCAATGAGCAGTTCTTC
>many|13|-|TRBV2|TRBJ1-5
CASTGTDNQPQHF
TGTGCCAGCACGGGTACAGACAATCAGCCCCAGCATTTT
>many|13|TRBD1|TRBV10-3|TRBJ1-1
CATRDRDDTEAFF
TGTGCCACACGGGACAGGGATGACACTGAAGCTTTCTTT
>many|12|-|TRBV12-5|TRBJ2-7
CASGLWVYEQYF
TGTGCTAGTGGTTTATGGGTGTACGAGCAGTACTTC
>many|14|TRBD1|TRBV2|TRBJ2-3
CASGDRGRVDTQYF
TGTGCCAGCGGAGACAGGGGGCGCGTAGATACGCAGTATTTT
>many|12|TRBD1|TRBV30|TRBJ1-1
CAWGQGIGEAFF
TGTGCCTGGGGACAGGGGATTGGTGAAGCTTTCTTT
>many|16|-|TRBV11-2|TRBJ2-1
CASSLLQTSSYNEQFF
TGTGCCAGCAGCTTACTTCAGACGAGCTCCTACAATGAGCAGTTCTTC
>many|12|-|TRBV11-2|TRBJ2-3
CASSSLTDTQYF
TGTGCCAGCAGCTCACTCACAGATACGCAGTATTTT
>many|14|-|TRBV11-3|TRBJ2-7
CASSLVQGNNEQYF
TGTGCCAGCAGCTTAGTGCAGGGTAACAACGAGCAGTACTTC
>few|13|-|TRBV14|TRBJ2-7
CASRRSGLSEQYF
TGTGCCAGCAGGCGAAGCGGGCTGTCCGAGCAGTACTTC
>-|14|-|TRBV6-1|TRBJ2-7
CASTGRGYSHEQYF
TGTGCCAGCACCGGCCGAGGGTACAGCCACGAGCAGTACTTC
>-|14|TRBD2|TRBV12-3/TRBV12-4|TRBJ2-7
CASSSGLAGGEQYF
TGTGCCAGCAGTTCGGGGTTAGCGGGAGGCGAGCAGTACTTC
>many|13|-|TRBV18|TRBJ2-5
CASSFTLGETQYF
TGTGCCAGCTCTTTCACACTGGGGGAGACCCAGTACTTC
>few|16|TRBD1|TRBV6-2/TRBV6-3|TRBJ2-1
CASSRNRGRVDNEQFF
TGTGCCAGCAGCCGGAACAGGGGAAGGGTGGACAATGAGCAGTTCTTC
>few|16|TRBD2|TRBV19|TRBJ2-3
CASSGRTSGGTDTQYF
TGTGCCAGTAGTGGCCGGACTAGCGGGGGAACAGATACGCAGTATTTT
>-|16|-|TRBV12-3/TRBV12-4|TRBJ1-2
CASKRDTDTANYGYTF
TGTGCCAGCAAACGGGATACGGACACAGCTAACTATGGCTACACCTTC
>many|12|-|TRBV7-2|TRBJ2-3
CASSPPTDTQYF
TGTGCCAGCAGCCCCCCCACAGATACGCAGTATTTT
>many|15|TRBD1|TRBV30|TRBJ2-3
CAWSQGAGTTDTQYF
TGTGCCTGGAGTCAGGGGGCGGGGACCACAGATACGCAGTATTTT
>few|17|-|TRBV24-1|TRBJ2-2
CATSEPNRWELTGELFF
TGTGCCACCAGTGAGCCTAACAGGTGGGAATTGACCGGGGAGCTGTTTTTT